The TCR beta chain described here comes from a study of spatial heterogeneity in lung cancer. This sample's time point: sample taken at primary tumor resection. There are 15 residues in the CDR3. The germline CDR1 and CDR2 sequences are DFQATT and SNEGSKA (reference sequence). The V gene end was trimmed by 1 base and the J gene end by 4 bases; junction bases not matched to a gene: 5. The sample holds many counts of this clonotype. What it recognizes is unknown. Each TCR cDNA molecule bore a unique molecular identifier. A single record per CDR3 protein comes from TCRdb applying MiXCR to the 5' RACE reads. The sample holds 15,000 to 20,000 distinct CDR3 sequences, around 6.5% seen once. Findings of the study overall: Expanded alpha and beta TCR counts within tumors tracked tumor mutation counts.

The chain uses TRBV20-1 and TRBJ2-2; 8 positions agree with TRBD1. This clonotype was obtained from a female donor with early-stage non-small cell lung cancer. The input for sequencing was lung tumor tissue, taken at surgery. The CDR3 reads CSARAPDRGTGELFF. As DNA, the CDR3 is TGCAGTGCTAGAGCCCCAGACAGGGGCACCGGGGAGCTGTTTTTT.